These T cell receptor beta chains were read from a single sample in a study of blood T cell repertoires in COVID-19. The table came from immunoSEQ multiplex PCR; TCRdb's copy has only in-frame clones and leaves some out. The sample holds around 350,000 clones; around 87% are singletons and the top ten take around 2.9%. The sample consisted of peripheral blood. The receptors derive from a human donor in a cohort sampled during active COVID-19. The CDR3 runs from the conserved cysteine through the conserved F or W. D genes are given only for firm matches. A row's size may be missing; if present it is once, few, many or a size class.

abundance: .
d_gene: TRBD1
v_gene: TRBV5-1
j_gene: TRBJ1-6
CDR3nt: TGCGCCAGCAGCGCGGGGACGCAGGGGGCGGGGACCCTCCACTTT
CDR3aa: CASSAGTQGAGTLHF

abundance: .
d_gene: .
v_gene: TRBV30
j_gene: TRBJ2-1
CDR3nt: TGTGCCTGGAGCGCCGCGCTGAGGGATGAGCAGTTCTTC
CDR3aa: CAWSAALRDEQFF

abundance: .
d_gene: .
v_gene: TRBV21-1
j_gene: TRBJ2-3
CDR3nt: TGTGCCAGCAGCAAAAGGACTAGCGCCAACACAGATACGCAGTATTTT
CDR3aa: CASSKRTSANTDTQYF

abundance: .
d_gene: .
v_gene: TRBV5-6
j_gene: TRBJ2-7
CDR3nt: TGTGCCAGCAGCCCAAGACAGTCCACTGGGCGGTACGAGCAGTACTTC
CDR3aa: CASSPRQSTGRYEQYF

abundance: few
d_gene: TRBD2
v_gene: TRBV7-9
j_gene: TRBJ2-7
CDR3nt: TGTGCCAGCAGCTCGACTAGCGGGGTAACCTACGAGCAGTACTTC
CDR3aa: CASSSTSGVTYEQYF

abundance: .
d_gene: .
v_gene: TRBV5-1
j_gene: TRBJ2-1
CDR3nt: TGCGCCAGCAGCTTGAACAGGGTCGATGAGCAGTTCTTC
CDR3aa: CASSLNRVDEQFF

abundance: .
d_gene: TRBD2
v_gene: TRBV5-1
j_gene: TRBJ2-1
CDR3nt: TGCGCCAGCCGACCAGGACTAGCGGGAGATGAGCAGTTCTTC
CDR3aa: CASRPGLAGDEQFF

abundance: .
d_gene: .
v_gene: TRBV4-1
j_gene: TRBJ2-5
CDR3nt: TGCGCCAGCAGCCAACCGTCTCAGGGAAGGTGGGGAGAGACCCAGTACTTC
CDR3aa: CASSQPSQGRWGETQYF

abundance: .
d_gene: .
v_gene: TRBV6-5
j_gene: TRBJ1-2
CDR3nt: TGTGCCAGCAGATACAGAGGGAACTATGGCTACACCTTC
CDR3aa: CASRYRGNYGYTF

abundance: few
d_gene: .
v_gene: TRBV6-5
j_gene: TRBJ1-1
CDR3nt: TGTGCCAGCAGTTACTCGATCGTCAGAAACACTGAAGCTTTCTTT
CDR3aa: CASSYSIVRNTEAFF

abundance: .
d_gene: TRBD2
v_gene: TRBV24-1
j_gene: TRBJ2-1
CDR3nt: TGTGCCACCAGAGGGACTAGCAGGAATGAGCAGTTCTTC
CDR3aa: CATRGTSRNEQFF